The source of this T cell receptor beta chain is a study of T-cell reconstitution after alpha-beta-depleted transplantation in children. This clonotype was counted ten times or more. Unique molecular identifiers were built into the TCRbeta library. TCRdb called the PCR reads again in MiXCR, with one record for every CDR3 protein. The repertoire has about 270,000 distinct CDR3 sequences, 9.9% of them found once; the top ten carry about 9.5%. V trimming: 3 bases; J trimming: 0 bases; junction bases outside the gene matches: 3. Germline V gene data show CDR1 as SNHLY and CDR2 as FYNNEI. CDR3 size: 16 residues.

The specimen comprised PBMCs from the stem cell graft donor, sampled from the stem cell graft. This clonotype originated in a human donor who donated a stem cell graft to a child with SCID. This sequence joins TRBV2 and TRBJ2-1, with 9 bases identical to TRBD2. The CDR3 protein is CASSDSSGVSYNEQFF. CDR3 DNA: TGTGCCAGCAGTGATTCTAGCGGGGTCTCCTACAATGAGCAGTTCTTC. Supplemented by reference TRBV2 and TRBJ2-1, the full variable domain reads EPEVTQTPSHQVTQMGQEVILRCVPISNHLYFYWYRQILGQKVEFLVSFYNNEISEKSEIFDDQFSVERPDGSNFTLKIRSTKLEDSAMYFCASSDSSGVSYNEQFFGPGTRLTVL.